A selection of T cell receptor beta chains follows, all from one sample in a study of T cells in Graves' hyperthyroidism and ophthalmopathy. From the multiplex PCR reads, TCRdb called clonotypes with MiXCR, one entry per CDR3 protein. The table has 96,000 or so distinct CDR3 sequences, roughly 49% seen once; the top ten hold 25% to 30%. Sequenced material: blood. Receptors were obtained from a woman aged 35 to 49 with Graves' hyperthyroidism. CDR3s include the opening cysteine and the closing phenylalanine or tryptophan. A D gene is named only where the DNA matches it firmly. The size of a clone is reported for some rows only, either as once, few or many, or as a class for expanded clones.

J gene,clone size,V gene,D gene,CDR3 DNA,CDR3 protein
TRBJ1-5,many,TRBV7-2,.,TGTGCCAGCAGCCTGCGGGGGGCAGAGACCCAGCATTTT,CASSLRGAETQHF
TRBJ1-5,.,TRBV20-1,TRBD1,TGCGGTGCTGACGGACAGGGGCCCAATCAGCCCCAGCATTTT,CGADGQGPNQPQHF
TRBJ2-2,.,TRBV24-1,TRBD1,TGTGCCACCAGTGATCCCGGGACAGGCGGGGAGCTGTTTTTT,CATSDPGTGGELFF
TRBJ1-6,medium-sized,TRBV6-6,.,TGTGCCAGCAGTCAACAAGATAATTCACCCCTCCACTTT,CASSQQDNSPLHF
TRBJ2-7,many,TRBV20-1,TRBD2,TGCAGTGCTACCACTACTAGCGGGAGGGCCGCTGGCTACGAGCAGTACTTC,CSATTTSGRAAGYEQYF
TRBJ1-1,.,TRBV29-1,.,TGCAGCGCGGCGGGGATGAACACTGAAGCTTTCTTT,CSAAGMNTEAFF
TRBJ1-5,.,TRBV2,TRBD1,TGTGCCAGCAGTGTCCGGACAGGGAAAGAGACCCAGCATTTT,CASSVRTGKETQHF
TRBJ1-5,many,TRBV12-3/TRBV12-4,.,TGTGCCAGCAGTTTCGGGGGCAATAGCAATCAGCCCCAGCATTTT,CASSFGGNSNQPQHF
TRBJ1-2,many,TRBV6-6,TRBD1,TGTGCCAGCAGTGACCCCTCCGGGACAGGGGTGAGAGGCTACACCTTC,CASSDPSGTGVRGYTF
TRBJ1-1,.,TRBV15,.,TGTGCCACCAGCAAAAGGGAATGGAACACTGAAGCTTTCTTT,CATSKREWNTEAFF
TRBJ2-2,many,TRBV7-2,TRBD1,TGTGCCAGCAGCTTAACAGGGGGAGGCGGGGAGCTGTTTTTT,CASSLTGGGGELFF
TRBJ2-5,.,TRBV5-4,.,TGTGCCAGCAGCTCCTTAAGTCCGGAGACCCAGTACTTC,CASSSLSPETQYF
TRBJ1-1,.,TRBV7-9,TRBD1,TGTGCCAGCGAACAGGGGGTGAACACTGAAGCTTTCTTT,CASEQGVNTEAFF
TRBJ2-5,.,TRBV20-1,TRBD1,TGCAGTGCTTACCGGGGCCGGGACAGAAACCAAGAGACCCAGTACTTC,CSAYRGRDRNQETQYF
TRBJ2-2,.,TRBV11-2,TRBD2,TGTGCCAGCAGCGCGGGGGGCGCGAACACCGGGGAGCTGTTTTTT,CASSAGGANTGELFF
TRBJ1-6,.,TRBV29-1,TRBD1,TGCAGCGTCGGACAGGGGGGAAATTCACCCCTCCACTTT,CSVGQGGNSPLHF
TRBJ1-2,.,TRBV2,.,TGTGCCAGCACACAGGGTAACTATGGCTACACCTTC,CASTQGNYGYTF
TRBJ2-7,.,TRBV7-2,.,.,CASSFYICSASRDYQETQYF
TRBJ2-5,few,TRBV29-1,.,TGCAGCGTTGAGATTAGCGGAAAAGAGACCCAGTACTTC,CSVEISGKETQYF
TRBJ2-5,.,TRBV20-1,TRBD2,TGCAGTGCCGTACTAGCGGGAGGGACCCAGTACTTC,CSAVLAGGTQYF
TRBJ2-3,.,TRBV29-1,TRBD1,TGCAGCGTTGAAGGGGGGACAGGGGCATTCGGCACAGATACGCAGTATTTT,CSVEGGTGAFGTDTQYF
TRBJ1-4,.,TRBV9,TRBD1,TGTGCCAGCAGCGTTGGACAGGGGGGTACTAATGAAAAACTGTTTTTT,CASSVGQGGTNEKLFF
TRBJ1-3,many,TRBV7-2,.,TGTGCCAGCAGCTTAGTCGCGACCCATTTCTCTGGAAACACCATATATTTT,CASSLVATHFSGNTIYF
TRBJ1-5,once,TRBV7-9,.,TGTGCCAGCAGCTCAACCCGGGGGGGGGATCAGCCCCAGCATTTT,CASSSTRGGDQPQHF
TRBJ1-5,.,TRBV13,TRBD1,TGTGCCAGCAGCCTCCTCTCGGGACAGGGCATCAATCAGCCCCAGCATTTT,CASSLLSGQGINQPQHF
TRBJ2-3,many,TRBV29-1,.,TGCAGCGTTGCTTATCCTGGGGCCCAAAGCACAGATACGCAGTATTTT,CSVAYPGAQSTDTQYF
TRBJ1-6,few,TRBV7-3,TRBD1,TGTGCCAGCAGCTCCACAGGGGGACCCCTCCACTTT,CASSSTGGPLHF
TRBJ2-5,.,TRBV7-2,TRBD2,TGTGCCAGCAGCTGGCTGGGACTAGCGGGAGGGCTAGAGACCCAGTACTTC,CASSWLGLAGGLETQYF
TRBJ1-6,many,TRBV10-3,.,TGTGCCATCAGTGTATGGGGGTTAATCTCACCCCTCCACTTT,CAISVWGLISPLHF
TRBJ1-5,once,TRBV7-8,TRBD1,TGTGCCAGCAGCCGCGGGACAGGGTGGGCAGAGACCCAGCATTTT,CASSRGTGWAETQHF
TRBJ1-2,many,TRBV6-5,.,TGTGCCAGCAGTTACGAGTCCGGGGGCAACTATGGCTACACCTTC,CASSYESGGNYGYTF
TRBJ2-5,.,TRBV10-3,TRBD1,TGTGCCATCAGTCCTGGCGGGGACAGGGACGAGACCCAGTACTTC,CAISPGGDRDETQYF
TRBJ1-3,many,TRBV6-6,.,TGTGCCAGCAAAGACAGAAACTCTGGAAACACCATATATTTT,CASKDRNSGNTIYF
TRBJ1-4,many,TRBV20-1,TRBD1,TGCAGTGCTAGAGGGGGCAGGGGGCAGGAAAAACTGTTTTTT,CSARGGRGQEKLFF
TRBJ2-7,.,TRBV7-2,.,TGTGCCAGCACCCAGGGGGGACCCTACGAGCAGTACTTC,CASTQGGPYEQYF
TRBJ2-7,many,TRBV28,.,TGTGCCAGCAGTTTACGGCTAGCCATGAACGAGCAGTACTTC,CASSLRLAMNEQYF
TRBJ1-5,.,TRBV6-1,.,TGTGCCAGCGGTGGAGATTTGGGTCAGCCCCAGCATTTT,CASGGDLGQPQHF
TRBJ1-6,few,TRBV7-3,TRBD1,TGTGCCAGCAGCTTAACCGGGACAGGGAATTCACCCCTCCACTTT,CASSLTGTGNSPLHF